This is a list of T cell receptor beta chains from one sample in a study of T cell responses to AZD1222 COVID-19 vaccine. TCRdb's copy holds only in-frame clones and misses some; the assay was immunoSEQ multiplex PCR. The sample includes over 100,000 clones, around 87% seen only once; the top ten take approximately 2.5%. The sample in question was peripheral blood, obtained 28 days after the second AZD1222 dose. These receptor sequences come from an adult who received the AZD1222 COVID-19 vaccine. The CDR3 runs from the conserved cysteine through the conserved F or W. Fields, in order: V gene, J gene, clone size, D gene, CDR3 protein, CDR3 DNA. D genes are given only for firm matches. For some rows the clone size is stated as once, few or many, or as a class when expanded; others skip it.

TRBV13,TRBJ2-2,-,-,CASSFWSNTGELFF,TGTGCCAGCAGCTTCTGGTCGAACACCGGGGAGCTGTTTTTT
TRBV2,TRBJ1-1,-,-,CASSEHGGFNTEAFF,TGTGCCAGCAGTGAACACGGGGGCTTTAACACTGAAGCTTTCTTT
TRBV7-3,TRBJ1-1,-,-,CASSLQANTEAFF,TGTGCCAGCAGCCTGCAGGCGAACACTGAAGCTTTCTTT
TRBV5-6,TRBJ2-7,-,-,CASSRQGPDEQYF,TGTGCCAGCAGTCGTCAGGGGCCTGACGAGCAGTACTTC
TRBV5-1,TRBJ1-5,-,-,CASSLEGQPQHF,TGCGCCAGCAGCTTGGAGGGACAGCCCCAGCATTTT
TRBV7-6,TRBJ2-5,-,-,CASSPKGFSQPQETQYF,TGTGCCAGCAGCCCCAAGGGCTTTTCTCAGCCTCAAGAGACCCAGTACTTC
TRBV12-5,TRBJ1-3,once,TRBD1,CASGFTRDRDLWGNTIYF,TGTGCTAGTGGTTTCACCCGGGACAGGGACCTTTGGGGAAACACCATATATTTT
TRBV6-5,TRBJ2-1,-,TRBD2,CASSPRLAGLSEQFF,TGTGCCAGCAGTCCGCGACTAGCGGGGTTGAGTGAGCAGTTCTTC
TRBV7-2,TRBJ1-1,-,-,CASSLDFALRFTEAFF,TGTGCCAGCAGCTTAGATTTTGCCTTGAGGTTTACTGAAGCTTTCTTT
TRBV9,TRBJ2-1,-,-,CASSGALAYSSYNEQFF,TGTGCCAGCAGCGGCGCTCTAGCGTATAGCTCCTACAATGAGCAGTTCTTC
TRBV7-8,TRBJ2-3,once,TRBD2,CASSIRGVTDTQYF,TGTGCCAGCAGCATCCGGGGGGTCACAGATACGCAGTATTTT
TRBV27,TRBJ2-5,-,TRBD1,CASSPWTGGAGGYQETQYF,TGTGCCAGCAGTCCGTGGACAGGGGGCGCGGGAGGGTACCAAGAGACCCAGTACTTC
TRBV7-2,TRBJ1-2,-,TRBD1,CASSLGTGGLNYGYTF,TGTGCCAGCAGCTTAGGGACAGGGGGGTTGAACTATGGCTACACCTTC
TRBV6-6,TRBJ2-5,-,-,CASSYNRDTLQETQYF,TGTGCCAGCAGTTACAACCGGGACACCTTACAAGAGACCCAGTACTTC
TRBV13,TRBJ2-7,-,-,CASSFGGVEQYF,TGTGCCAGCAGCTTTGGAGGGGTCGAGCAGTACTTC
TRBV19,TRBJ1-2,-,-,CASTLGRASNYGYTF,TGTGCCAGTACCCTCGGAAGGGCCTCTAACTATGGCTACACCTTC
TRBV6-5,TRBJ2-1,once,-,CASSYSTGSEFF,TGTGCCAGCAGTTACTCGACAGGCTCTGAGTTCTTC
TRBV28,TRBJ2-5,-,-,CASSSTGETQYF,TGTGCCAGCAGTTCCACTGGAGAGACCCAGTACTTC
TRBV7-7,TRBJ2-1,-,-,CASSLAGSSNEQFF,TGTGCCAGCAGCTTAGCCGGGTCTTCAAATGAGCAGTTCTTC
TRBV28,TRBJ1-5,once,-,CASSLGGGGQSYQPQHF,TGTGCCAGCAGTTTGGGGGGGGGCGGGCAGAGCTATCAGCCCCAGCATTTT
TRBV11-2,TRBJ2-1,-,-,CASSRFGTAYNEQFF,TGTGCCAGCAGCCGTTTCGGGACTGCCTACAATGAGCAGTTCTTC
TRBV2,TRBJ1-6,-,-,CASSAGGGESPLHF,TGTGCCAGCAGTGCGGGGGGGGGCGAGTCACCCCTCCACTTT
TRBV18,TRBJ2-7,-,-,CASSPATYEQYF,TGTGCCAGCTCACCAGCAACCTACGAGCAGTACTTC
TRBV24-1,TRBJ2-3,-,TRBD1,CATSDPGQGLDTQYF,TGTGCCACCAGTGACCCGGGACAGGGGTTGGATACGCAGTATTTT
TRBV28,TRBJ2-7,few,TRBD2,CASSQGLAVGEQYF,TGTGCCAGCAGCCAGGGACTAGCGGTTGGGGAGCAGTACTTC
TRBV9,TRBJ2-2,-,TRBD2,CASSPSSSGVNTGELFF,TGTGCCAGCAGCCCCTCTTCTAGCGGGGTTAACACCGGGGAGCTGTTTTTT
TRBV7-2,TRBJ1-1,few,-,CASSPQPSSPEAFF,TGTGCCAGCAGCCCGCAGCCTTCGAGTCCTGAAGCTTTCTTT
TRBV29-1,TRBJ2-7,-,TRBD2,CSVQSGGNEQYF,TGCAGCGTTCAATCGGGAGGGAACGAGCAGTACTTC
TRBV5-6,TRBJ1-4,few,TRBD1,CASSSFGDSYNEKLFF,TGTGCCAGCAGCTCGTTTGGGGACAGTTATAATGAAAAACTGTTTTTT